These 7 T cell receptor beta chains originate from one sample sequenced in a study of T cells in Graves' hyperthyroidism and ophthalmopathy. TCR beta CDR3 regions were amplified from RNA. Researchers ran a first-round RT-PCR on the TCR CDR3 using the HTBI primer set. A single record per CDR3 protein comes from TCRdb applying MiXCR to the multiplex PCR reads. The table includes approximately 590,000 distinct CDR3 sequences, roughly 14% detected once. Sequencing was performed on blood. These receptors were obtained from a woman aged 25 to 39 with Graves' hyperthyroidism.

The sample holds many counts of this clonotype. J is TRBJ2-7 and V is TRBV28; unclear D gene. Germline V lookup: CDR1 MDHEN, CDR2 SYDVKM. V was trimmed by 2 bases and J by 0 bases, leaving 5 bases between them. This CDR3 is built from 13 residues. The CDR3 spells CASSLEDSYEQYF. The CDR3 DNA follows: TGTGCCAGCAGTTTAGAGGACTCCTACGAGCAGTACTTC.

This clonotype was counted ten times or more. J is TRBJ1-5 and V is TRBV6-1; 9 bases fit TRBD1. Germline trimming cut 8 bases from V and 6 bases from J; bases unmatched to any gene: 11. The CDR3 totals 15 residues. Germline-derived CDR1 and CDR2 are MNHNS and SASEGT. CDR3 protein: CASAGGQGSIQPQHF. In DNA, the CDR3 is TGTGCCAGCGCCGGAGGACAGGGGTCTATTCAGCCCCAGCATTTT.

The chain links TRBV27 to TRBJ2-1, with 11 nucleotides matching TRBD2. From germline, CDR1 is MNHEY and CDR2 SMNVEV (reference sequence). Losses at the gene ends were 3 bases for V and 4 bases for J; bases not matched to a gene: 8. The CDR3 spans 17 residues. The CDR3 DNA sequence: TGTGCCAGCAGTTTGCTAAGGACTAGCGGGCTTTACAATGAGCAGTTCTTC. It codes for CASSLLRTSGLYNEQFF.

This clonotype was counted many times. V usage is TRBV7-2 and J usage is TRBJ2-1; TRBD2 matches at 7 bases. CDR1 SGHTA and CDR2 FQGNSA come from the germline V gene. The CDR3 is 12 residues long. After removal of 3 bases from V and 12 bases from J, the junction contained 5 bases not matched to a gene. CDR3 sequence: CASSLLAGVQFF. CDR3 in DNA: TGTGCCAGCAGCTTGTTAGCGGGCGTGCAGTTCTTC.

This clonotype was recorded many times. The V call is TRBV6-1, the J call TRBJ2-2; the D is unclear. The assigned J gene may be wrong: the sequence end matches TRBJ1-1 better. Per germline, CDR1 MNHNS and CDR2 SASEGT. The CDR3 is 11 residues long. CDR3 protein: CASSTNRGAFF. Written as DNA, the CDR3 is TGTGCCAGCAGTACTAACCGGGGAGCTTTCTTT.

V usage is TRBV20-1 and J usage is TRBJ2-5, with 10 bases lining up with TRBD2. V lost 6 bases and J lost 3; bases outside the gene matches: 10. Germline assignment: CDR1 DFQATT and CDR2 SNEGSKA (reference sequence). The CDR3 runs to 15 residues. The CDR3 region has the DNA TGCAGTGCCCGACGGCGTCTAGCGGGAGAAGAGACCCAGTACTTC. This gives the protein CSARRRLAGEETQYF.

There are many counts of this clonotype. The V call is TRBV18, the J call TRBJ2-3, with D perhaps TRBD1 (5 bases). CDR1 KGHSH and CDR2 LQKENI come from the germline V gene. V lost 2 bases to trimming and J lost 5 bases, with 11 bases between them. The CDR3 spans 14 residues. CDR3 loop: CASSPSQVVDTQYF. The CDR3 DNA reads as TGTGCCAGCTCACCATCACAGGTTGTAGATACGCAGTATTTT. The full variable domain, completed using reference TRBV18 and TRBJ2-3, is NAGVMQNPRHLVRRRGQEARLRCSPMKGHSHVYWYRQLPEEGLKFMVYLQKENIIDESGMPKERFSAEFPKEGPSILRIQQVVRGDSAAYFCASSPSQVVDTQYFGPGTRLTVL.